This TCR beta chain was observed in a study of T cell responses to AZD1222 COVID-19 vaccine (dated by TCRdb to the early 2020s). General notes on the study: AZD1222 recipients with second doses at about 4 weeks or about 12 weeks were pooled, because spike-specific TCR depth and breadth did not differ between schedules. Enrollment into the trials was organized by age into subgroups of 18-55, 56-69 and 70-plus years, and those subgroups contained approximately 150, 30 and 60 TCR-sequenced participants, respectively. TCR sequencing was performed for 233 trial participants, of whom 207 were given two doses of AZD1222 and approximately 26 were given two doses of MenACWY control vaccine.

The full study reports these points: Reportedly, close to half of the unique spike-specific TCRs recognized epitopes lying outside the regions that are mutated in the B.1.351 and B.1.1.7 variants. The 56-69-year group was small, and its depth increase did not reach significance, likely because of low power. The whole spike protein was spanned by vaccine-associated CD4 TCRs, and dominant responses were seen in regions 160-218 and 743-854. After two AZD1222 doses, both the breadth and the depth of spike-specific TCRs were significantly higher than at day 0 and than in MenACWY recipients. Because no day 14 peak-response samples were available, repertoires were characterized only after the peak T cell response. Participants were mostly white British, with more females than males. The authors suggested clonal diversity may have been underestimated. Conclusions about previously exposed vaccinees are limited, since just five to seven AZD1222 recipients were seropositive for SARS-CoV-2 at baseline.

The sample's time point label is to be understood as: baseline before first vaccination. Vaccinee samples were obtained from the UK trials COV001 and COV002, which included a single-blind randomized controlled phase 2/3 trial of AZD1222 (ChAdOx1 nCoV-19) in healthy adults. For TCRbeta chain sequencing, PBMC samples from trial participants were taken at day 0 and at day 28 after the second dose. CDR1 and CDR2 are drawn from the germline V gene: KGHSH, LQKENI. Spanning cysteine to phenylalanine, the CDR3 consists of 14 amino acids. Left in the record is the CDR3 DNA by itself, 42 bases read in frame from the first base. Between the V and J ends, shortened by 3 bases and 1 base respectively, the junction contains 9 bases. The CDR3 regions of human TCRbeta chains were analyzed by immunosequencing. Per the authors' processing: Repertoire TCRs were matched against a reference library of SARS-CoV-2-specific TCRs generated with the MIRA antigen-specificity platform. Breadth was defined as the fraction of unique TCRs that were SARS-CoV-2-associated, and depth was defined as the fraction of total T cells that were SARS-CoV-2-associated. Using the MIRA data, each spike-specific TCR was mapped to the spike region that the TCR reacts to and placed in a CD4 or CD8 class. Log10-transformed breadth and depth values were compared by one-way ANOVA with Sidak's multiple comparisons tests. TCRdb obtained this table from immuneACCESS and retained in-frame rearrangements with V and J assigned. These tables miss some clones; where compared with another copy, unresolved V genes account for less than half of the shortfall, and the remainder is unexplained. V and J calls and clone size are those listed in that table; D and trimming were worked out from the DNA. The table for this sample lists under 150,000 clones; 80% to 90% of them were counted only once. In total, the top ten clones hold just over 9.5% of the sample.

Comment on this clone: No antigen is known for it. The sample holds no much larger clone one base away, and base qualities are not on file.

The clonotype originates from an adult in good health. The rearrangement combines TRBV18 with TRBJ2-5; possibly the D gene is TRBD1, per 5 matching bases. The specimen comprised peripheral blood, sampled on day 0 of AZD1222 vaccination. The bases read TGTGCCAGCTCACCCGGACAATCCCAAGAGACCCAGTACTTC. It translates to CASSPGQSQETQYF. Reference TRBV18 and TRBJ2-5 proteins supply the regions before and after the CDR3; the full variable domain is: NAGVMQNPRHLVRRRGQEARLRCSPMKGHSHVYWYRQLPEEGLKFMVYLQKENIIDESGMPKERFSAEFPKEGPSILRIQQVVRGDSAAYFCASSPGQSQETQYFGPGTRLLVL.